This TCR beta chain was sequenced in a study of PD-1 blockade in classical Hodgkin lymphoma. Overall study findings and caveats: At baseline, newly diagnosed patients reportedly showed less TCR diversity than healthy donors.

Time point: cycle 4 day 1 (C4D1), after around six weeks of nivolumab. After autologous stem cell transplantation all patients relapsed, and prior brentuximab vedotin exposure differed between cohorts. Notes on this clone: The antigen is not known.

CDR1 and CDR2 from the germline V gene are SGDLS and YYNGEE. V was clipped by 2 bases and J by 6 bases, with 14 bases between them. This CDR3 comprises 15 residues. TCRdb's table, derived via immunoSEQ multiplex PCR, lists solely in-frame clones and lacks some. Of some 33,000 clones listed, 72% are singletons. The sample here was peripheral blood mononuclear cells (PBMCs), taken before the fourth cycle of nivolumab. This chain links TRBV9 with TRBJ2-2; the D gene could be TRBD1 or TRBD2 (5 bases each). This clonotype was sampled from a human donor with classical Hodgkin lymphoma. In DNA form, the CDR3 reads TGTGCCAGCAGCGTTGGGACCCAGCTCGCCGGGGAGCTGTTTTTT. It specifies CASSVGTQLAGELFF.